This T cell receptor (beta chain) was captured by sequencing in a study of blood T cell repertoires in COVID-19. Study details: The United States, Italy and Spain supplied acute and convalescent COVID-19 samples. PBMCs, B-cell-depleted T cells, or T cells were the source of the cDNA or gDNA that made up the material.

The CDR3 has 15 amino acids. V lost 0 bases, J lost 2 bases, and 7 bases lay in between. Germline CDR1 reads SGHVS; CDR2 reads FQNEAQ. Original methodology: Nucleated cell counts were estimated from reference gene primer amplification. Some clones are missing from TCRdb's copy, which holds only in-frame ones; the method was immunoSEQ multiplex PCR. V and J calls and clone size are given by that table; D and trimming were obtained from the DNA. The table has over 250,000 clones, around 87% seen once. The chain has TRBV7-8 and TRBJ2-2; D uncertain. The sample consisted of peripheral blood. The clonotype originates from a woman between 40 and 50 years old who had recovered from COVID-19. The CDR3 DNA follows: TGTGCCAGCAGCTTAGCGGGCCCCAACACCGGGGAGCTGTTTTTT. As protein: CASSLAGPNTGELFF.